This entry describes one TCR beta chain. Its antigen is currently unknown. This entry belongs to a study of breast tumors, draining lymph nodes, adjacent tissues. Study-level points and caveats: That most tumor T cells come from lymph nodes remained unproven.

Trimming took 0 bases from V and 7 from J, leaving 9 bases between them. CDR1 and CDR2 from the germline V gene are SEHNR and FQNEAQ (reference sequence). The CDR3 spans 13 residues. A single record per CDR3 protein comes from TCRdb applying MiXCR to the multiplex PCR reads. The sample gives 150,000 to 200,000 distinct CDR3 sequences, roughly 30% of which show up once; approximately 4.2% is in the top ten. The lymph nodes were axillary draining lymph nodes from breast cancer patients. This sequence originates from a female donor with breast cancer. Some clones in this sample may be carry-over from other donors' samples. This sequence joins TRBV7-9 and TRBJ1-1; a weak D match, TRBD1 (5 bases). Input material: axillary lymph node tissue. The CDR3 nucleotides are TGTGCCAGCAGCTTAGCGCTCGACAGTGAAGCTTTCTTT. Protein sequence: CASSLALDSEAFF. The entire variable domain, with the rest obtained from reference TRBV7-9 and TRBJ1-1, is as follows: DTGVSQNPRHKITKRGQNVTFRCDPISEHNRLYWYRQTLGQGPEFLTYFQNEAQLEKSRLLSDRFSAERPKGSFSTLEIQRTEQGDSAMYLCASSLALDSEAFFGQGTRLTVV.